Below are 26 T cell receptor beta chains sequenced from a single sample in a study of T cell repertoires in cytomegalovirus infection. A single record per CDR3 protein comes from TCRdb applying MiXCR to the reads. This table has roughly 640,000 distinct CDR3 sequences, about 24% appearing once. The specimen was CD8+ T cells from PBMCs. These receptors came from a human donor in good health (CMV status not recorded). Some clones in this sample may be carry-over from other donors' samples.

This clonotype has at least ten counts. This chain joins TRBV10-3 and TRBJ2-5, with 8 bases that match TRBD1. V trimming: 3 bases; J trimming: 1 base; junction bases outside the gene matches: 7. Germline CDR1 is ENHRY and CDR2 is SYGVKD. CDR3 length equals 16 residues. Here the CDR3 reads CAISEYRTGSQETQYF. The CDR3 DNA sequence: TGTGCCATCAGTGAATACCGGACAGGGAGCCAAGAGACCCAGTACTTC.

This clonotype was detected many times. The CDR3 nucleotides are TGTGCCAGCAGCTCCGAACTAGCGGGGGCGCGGGAGACCCAGTACTTC. Translating gives CASSSELAGARETQYF. The chain employs TRBV7-6 and TRBJ2-5, with 11 bases that match TRBD2. Trimming at V came to 4 bases and at J to 5 bases, leaving 9 bases not matched to a gene. CDR3 length: 16 amino acids. Germline V gives CDR1 SGHVS, CDR2 FNYEAQ.

This clonotype showed up just a few times. The chain uses TRBV20-1 and TRBJ1-4; D call uncertain. Germline loops: CDR1 DFQATT, CDR2 SNEGSKA (reference sequence). This CDR3 has 13 residues. Trimming took off 3 bases at V and 5 bases at J, with 10 bases between the two ends. CDR3 bases: TGCAGTGCTAGGGCCAGAGGGAATGAAAAACTGTTTTTT. This encodes CSARARGNEKLFF.

This clonotype was observed a handful of times. The genes are TRBV6-5 and TRBJ2-7, with D perhaps matching TRBD1 (7 bases). Germline CDR1 MNHEY, CDR2 SVGAGI. This CDR3 is 16 amino acids long. The V end lost 0 bases, the J end lost 3 bases, and 15 bases lay between the germline ends. The CDR3 here is CASSYSTRGTDYEQYF. CDR3 coding DNA: TGTGCCAGCAGTTACTCGACCCGGGGGACAGACTACGAGCAGTACTTC.

This clonotype was seen only a few times. A much larger clone sits a single nucleotide away, making a read error possible. Here the CDR3 DNA reads TGTGCCAGCAGCTTAGTAGCGGGGGGGCCCTACAATGAGCAGTTCTTC. This codes for CASSLVAGGPYNEQFF. The J gene is TRBJ2-1, the V gene TRBV7-2, with TRBD2 identical over 11 bases. The CDR3 covers 16 residues. Trimming took 1 base from V and 2 from J; bases not matched to a gene: 1. Germline CDR1 and CDR2: SGHTA and FQGNSA.

This clonotype was seen a handful of times. The V gene is TRBV20-1, the J gene TRBJ2-3, with D unresolved. CDR3 length equals 14 residues. In germline, CDR1 is DFQATT, CDR2 SNEGSKA (reference sequence). V shed 0 bases and J shed 6 bases, with 13 bases lying between them. DNA for the CDR3: TGCAGTGCTAGAGATGGTACACAGCCCGATACGCAGTATTTT. Its translation is CSARDGTQPDTQYF.

The chain is built from TRBV28 and TRBJ1-5, with TRBD1 identical over 8 bases. Germline V lookup: CDR1 MDHEN, CDR2 SYDVKM. Unmatched junction bases numbered 5, after V lost 6 bases and J lost 4 bases. The length of the CDR3 is 14 residues. Written as DNA, the CDR3 is TGTGCCAGCAGGCCGGACAGGGAAAATCAGCCCCAGCATTTT. This codes for CASRPDRENQPQHF. The complete variable domain, with remaining parts taken from reference TRBV28 and TRBJ1-5, reads DVKVTQSSRYLVKRTGEKVFLECVQDMDHENMFWYRQDPGLGLRLIYFSYDVKMKEKGDIPEGYSVSREKKERFSLILESASTNQTSMYLCASRPDRENQPQHFGDGTRLSIL.

This clonotype was found many times. The genes are TRBV5-5 and TRBJ2-1, with 7 bases identical to TRBD1. Germline V lookup: CDR1 SGHKS, CDR2 YYEKEE (reference sequence). V lost 4 bases to trimming and J lost 6 bases; unmatched junction nucleotides: 7. CDR3 length: 14 residues. CDR3 nucleotide sequence: TGTGCCAGCAGCGGGGTGACAGGGAGCAATGAGCAGTTCTTC. As protein: CASSGVTGSNEQFF.

This clonotype occurred many times. The chain employs TRBV18 and TRBJ1-6, with 8 bases fitting TRBD1. The germline V gene has CDR1 KGHSH and CDR2 LQKENI. V shed 1 base and J 8 bases; nucleotides not matched to a gene: 1. The CDR3 runs 14 residues. This CDR3 reads CASSPLDRDSPLHF. CDR3 nucleotide sequence: TGTGCCAGCTCACCACTGGACAGGGATTCACCCCTCCACTTT.

This clonotype occurred many times. The J gene is TRBJ2-7, the V gene TRBV11-2; 11 bases agree with TRBD1. CDR1 SGHAT and CDR2 FQNNGV come from the germline V gene. The CDR3 runs 14 residues. Trimming removed 3 bases from V and 4 bases from J; junction bases left unmatched: 2. CDR3 loop: CASSLGQGEYEQYV. The CDR3, as DNA: TGTGCCAGCAGCTTGGGACAGGGGGAGTACGAGCAGTACGTC.

This clonotype was observed a few times. This chain connects TRBV5-6 to TRBJ2-1; D perhaps matches TRBD1 (5 bases). The CDR3 runs 14 residues. Germline CDR1 and CDR2: SGHDT and YYEEEE. Trimming shortened V by 4 bases and J by 0 bases, and 8 bases separated the two germline ends. CDR3 sequence reads: CASSLTDSYNEQFF. In DNA, the CDR3 is TGTGCCAGCAGCCTGACAGACTCCTACAATGAGCAGTTCTTC.

This clonotype was observed many times. The chain has TRBV7-3 and TRBJ2-2; D perhaps matches TRBD1 (6 bases). Trimming removed 5 bases at V and 7 bases at J, with 14 bases between. This CDR3 comprises 14 residues. Germline CDR1 is SGHTA and CDR2 is FQGTGA. The CDR3 DNA is TGTGCCAGCAGCCCACAGGGCGACGGCGGGGAGCTGTTTTTT. It translates to CASSPQGDGGELFF.

J is TRBJ1-2 and V is TRBV6-6; 7 bases match TRBD1. Germline V CDR1 and CDR2: MNHNY, SVGAGI (reference sequence). The CDR3 runs to 16 residues. The junction had 7 bases not matched to a gene; V was cut back by 2 bases and J by 1 base. CDR3 DNA: TGTGCCAGCAGTTACGATCCGACAGGGTTTAACTATGGCTACACCTTC. Its protein product is CASSYDPTGFNYGYTF.

This clonotype was seen repeatedly, ten times or more. The chain combines TRBV7-2 with TRBJ1-2; D possibly corresponds to TRBD1 (6 bases). The CDR3 sequence is 16 residues long. The V end was cut by 0 bases, the J end by 7 bases, with 18 bases between. Germline V lookup: CDR1 SGHTA, CDR2 FQGNSA. Written as DNA, the CDR3 is TGTGCCAGCAGCTTAGCGCTGGCGGGACACAGTTTTGGCTACACCTTC. This codes for CASSLALAGHSFGYTF.

This clonotype came up many times. The rearrangement uses TRBV7-2 and TRBJ2-1; 7 nucleotides line up with TRBD2. After removal of 6 bases from V and 0 bases from J, the junction contained 8 bases not matched to a gene. This CDR3 has 16 residues. Germline V gene data show CDR1 as SGHTA and CDR2 as FQGNSA. CDR3 nucleotides: TGTGCCAGCAGACTGGGAGGGGTCGGCTCCTACAATGAGCAGTTCTTC. It yields the protein CASRLGGVGSYNEQFF.

This clonotype was seen a handful of times. The gene calls are TRBV24-1 and TRBJ2-1; 13 bases match TRBD2. Germline V gives CDR1 KGHDR, CDR2 SFDVKD. This CDR3 is built from 18 residues. V gave up 5 bases and J gave up 5 bases; unmatched junction bases: 11. The CDR3, as DNA: TGTGCCACCAGTGGCCCTCCGGGACTAGCGGGGAAAGACAATGAGCAGTTCTTC. Translating gives CATSGPPGLAGKDNEQFF.

This clonotype was counted many times. The chain uses TRBV12-3 or TRBV12-4 and TRBJ2-4, with 9 bases matching TRBD1. The CDR3 totals 15 residues. Trimming removed 6 bases from V and 1 base from J; junction bases left unmatched: 4. The CDR3 region has the DNA TGTGCCAGCAGCCACAGGGGGCAGGCCAAAAACATTCAGTACTTC. As protein: CASSHRGQAKNIQYF.

The V and J genes are TRBV19 and TRBJ2-7; D not resolved. Germline V lookup: CDR1 LNHDA, CDR2 SQIVND (reference sequence). The CDR3 consists of 13 residues. Trimming cost V 8 bases and J 0 bases, with 11 bases left between them. Here the CDR3 DNA reads TGTGCCAGTGGAGAAGGACCCTCCTACGAGCAGTACTTC. The encoded protein is CASGEGPSYEQYF.

The V gene is TRBV25-1, the J gene TRBJ2-5; possibly TRBD1 or TRBD2 for D (6 bases each). V lost 8 bases, J lost 4 bases, and 29 bases lay in between. The CDR3 loop spans 18 amino acids. Germline V gene sequence: CDR1 MGHDK, CDR2 SYGVNS. The chain's CDR3 is CASGRRDYQRGALETQYF. In DNA, the CDR3 is TGTGCCAGCGGGCGTCGAGACTATCAAAGGGGGGCTTTAGAGACCCAGTACTTC.

This clonotype appeared many times. V usage is TRBV14 and J usage is TRBJ1-1; D gene uncertain. V gave up 0 bases and J gave up 6 bases, with 20 bases separating them. The CDR3 is made up of 17 amino acids. Germline V gene sequence: CDR1 SGHDN, CDR2 FVKESK. CDR3 coding DNA: TGTGCCAGCAGCCAAGAAAGGTTAGTGAGAGGGTTCGCTGAAGCTTTCTTT. It encodes CASSQERLVRGFAEAFF.

The J gene is TRBJ1-5, the V gene TRBV7-9, with 7 bases matching TRBD1. Germline V gene data show CDR1 as SEHNR and CDR2 as FQNEAQ (reference sequence). V was clipped by 6 bases and J by 0 bases; unmatched bases: 5. The CDR3 is made up of 15 amino acids. The CDR3 DNA follows: TGTGCCAGCAGAGGGGACAGCCATAGCAATCAGCCCCAGCATTTT. It translates to CASRGDSHSNQPQHF. The full variable domain, its missing parts supplied by reference TRBV7-9 and TRBJ1-5, is DTGVSQNPRHKITKRGQNVTFRCDPISEHNRLYWYRQTLGQGPEFLTYFQNEAQLEKSRLLSDRFSAERPKGSFSTLEIQRTEQGDSAMYLCASRGDSHSNQPQHFGDGTRLSIL.

The chain joins TRBV29-1 to TRBJ2-1; 8 bases agree with TRBD1. V dropped 7 bases and J dropped 7; count of bases not matched to a gene: 12. The CDR3 length is 14 residues. The germline V gene has CDR1 SQVTM and CDR2 ANQGSEA. As DNA, the CDR3 is TGCAGCGGGTTAGACAGGGGATTCGTAAATGAGCAGTTCTTC. Encoded protein: CSGLDRGFVNEQFF.

This clonotype turned up a few times. J is TRBJ2-1 and V is TRBV7-6, with unresolved D. The CDR3 runs to 13 residues. Per germline, CDR1 SGHVS and CDR2 FNYEAQ. Deletions cut 7 bases from V and 1 base from J, with 8 bases between. The CDR3 loop is CASTERSYNEQFF. The CDR3 nucleotides are TGTGCCAGCACGGAGAGGTCCTACAATGAGCAGTTCTTC.

This clonotype has just a few counts. V gene TRBV19 combines with J gene TRBJ2-1, with 10 bases that match TRBD2. Germline CDR1 is LNHDA and CDR2 is SQIVND (reference sequence). This CDR3 is built from 15 residues. Trimming cost V 3 bases and J 4 bases; bases outside gene matches: 3. CDR3 loop: CASSIFSGGYNEQFF. Written as DNA, the CDR3 is TGTGCCAGTAGTATCTTTAGCGGGGGGTACAATGAGCAGTTCTTC.

This chain uses TRBV7-8 with TRBJ2-7; 10 bases align to TRBD2. The CDR3 is 15 amino acids. With 5 bases clipped from V and 3 bases from J, the junction kept 7 bases outside the gene matches. Per the germline V gene, CDR1 is SGHVS and CDR2 is FQNEAQ. CDR3 nucleotide sequence: TGTGCCAGCAGCCCTAGCGGGACTAGCGACTACGAGCAGTACTTC. This gives the protein CASSPSGTSDYEQYF.

The chain carries TRBV7-6 and TRBJ2-2; D may be TRBD1 (6 bases). Germline V CDR1 and CDR2: SGHVS, FNYEAQ. This CDR3 has 14 amino acids. Trimming removed 11 bases at V and 4 bases at J, with 17 bases between. DNA of the CDR3: TGTGCCGTACAGGGTTCGGGGCGCACCGGGGAGCTGTTTTTT. Translating gives CAVQGSGRTGELFF.